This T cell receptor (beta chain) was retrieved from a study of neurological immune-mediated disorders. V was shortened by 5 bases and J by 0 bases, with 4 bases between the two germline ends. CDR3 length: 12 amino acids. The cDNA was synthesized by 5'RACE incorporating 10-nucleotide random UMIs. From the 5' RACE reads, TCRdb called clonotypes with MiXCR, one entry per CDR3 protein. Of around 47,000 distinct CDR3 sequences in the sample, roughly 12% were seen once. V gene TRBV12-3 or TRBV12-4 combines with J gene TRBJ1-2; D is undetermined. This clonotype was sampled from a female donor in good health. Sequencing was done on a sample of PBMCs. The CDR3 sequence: CASSPSNYGYTF. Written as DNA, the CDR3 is TGTGCCAGCAGTCCCTCTAACTATGGCTACACCTTC.